Listed below are T cell receptor beta chains from one sample, sequenced in a study of high-grade serous ovarian cancer treatment subgroups. TCRdb's table, derived via immunoSEQ multiplex PCR, lists solely in-frame clones and lacks some. The sample holds about 33,000 clones, around three quarters seen once. Source material: tumor tissue. These receptors were obtained from a human donor with high-grade serous ovarian cancer. The CDR3 runs from the conserved cysteine through the conserved F or W. The D gene is left open where the match is weak. Not every row has a clone size; where given, it reads once, few, many or a size class.

V gene: TRBV5-5; clone size: NA; J gene: TRBJ1-5; D gene: NA; CDR3 DNA: TGTGCCAGCAGCTTATCATATGTAACAGGTGGAGACCAGCCCCAGCATTTT; CDR3 protein: CASSLSYVTGGDQPQHF
V gene: TRBV9; clone size: NA; J gene: TRBJ2-3; D gene: TRBD2; CDR3 DNA: TGTGCCAGCAGCGTAGGGGCGCTGGGAAAAGCGGGAGCGGGAGATACGCAGTATTTT; CDR3 protein: CASSVGALGKAGAGDTQYF
V gene: TRBV5-8; clone size: NA; J gene: TRBJ2-5; D gene: TRBD1; CDR3 DNA: TGTGCCAGCAGCTTGGGCCACAGGGGCCTCAACACCCAGTACTTC; CDR3 protein: CASSLGHRGLNTQYF
V gene: TRBV7-3; clone size: few; J gene: TRBJ1-1; D gene: NA; CDR3 DNA: TGTGCCAGCAGCTTACGGGGTCCGAACACTGAAGCTTTCTTT; CDR3 protein: CASSLRGPNTEAFF
V gene: TRBV30; clone size: NA; J gene: TRBJ1-1; D gene: NA; CDR3 DNA: TGTGCCTGGGGAAACAGGGTCCCTGAAGCTTTCTTT; CDR3 protein: CAWGNRVPEAFF
V gene: TRBV5-1; clone size: NA; J gene: TRBJ2-3; D gene: TRBD1; CDR3 DNA: TGCGCCAGCAGCTTGGGACACCGGGACAGGAGAACAGATACGCAGTATTTT; CDR3 protein: CASSLGHRDRRTDTQYF
V gene: TRBV7-2; clone size: NA; J gene: TRBJ2-7; D gene: NA; CDR3 DNA: TGTGCCAGCAGCTTTGATGGGGACTTCCACTCCTACGAGCAGTACTTC; CDR3 protein: CASSFDGDFHSYEQYF
V gene: TRBV27; clone size: NA; J gene: TRBJ2-5; D gene: TRBD1; CDR3 DNA: TGTGCCAGCAGTCCTCCTAGACAGGGGCCGGGGGAGACCCAGTACTTC; CDR3 protein: CASSPPRQGPGETQYF
V gene: TRBV27; clone size: NA; J gene: TRBJ1-4; D gene: NA; CDR3 DNA: TGTGCCAGCAGTCTCACTGGACAGCGGAATGAAAAACTGTTTTTT; CDR3 protein: CASSLTGQRNEKLFF
V gene: TRBV7-2; clone size: NA; J gene: TRBJ2-7; D gene: NA; CDR3 DNA: TGTGCCAGCACCCGGTCCAGGGCGCATGAGCAGTACTTC; CDR3 protein: CASTRSRAHEQYF
V gene: TRBV5-1; clone size: NA; J gene: TRBJ2-7; D gene: TRBD1; CDR3 DNA: TGCGCCAGCAGCCATACAACCGGGACAGGACCCTACGAGCAGTACTTC; CDR3 protein: CASSHTTGTGPYEQYF
V gene: TRBV5-6; clone size: NA; J gene: TRBJ1-4; D gene: NA; CDR3 DNA: TGTGCCAGCAGCTTGGGGGAGTGGGGAAAAAAACTGTTTTTT; CDR3 protein: CASSLGEWGKKLFF
V gene: TRBV9; clone size: once; J gene: TRBJ2-1; D gene: NA; CDR3 DNA: TGTGCCAGCAGCGTACTTGGGGTTCAGGGCAATGAGCAGTTCTTC; CDR3 protein: CASSVLGVQGNEQFF
V gene: TRBV30; clone size: NA; J gene: TRBJ1-1; D gene: TRBD1; CDR3 DNA: TGTGCCTGGAGGGAACCGGGACAGGAGAAAGCTTTCTTT; CDR3 protein: CAWREPGQEKAFF
V gene: TRBV19; clone size: few; J gene: TRBJ2-7; D gene: NA; CDR3 DNA: TGTGCCAGTAGTAGGCCTAGCGAGCAGTACTTC; CDR3 protein: CASSRPSEQYF
V gene: TRBV4-1; clone size: NA; J gene: TRBJ2-5; D gene: TRBD1; CDR3 DNA: TGCGCCAGCAGCCGGCGGGACAGGGAGTTCGAGGAGACCCAGTACTTC; CDR3 protein: CASSRRDREFEETQYF
V gene: TRBV15; clone size: NA; J gene: TRBJ1-3; D gene: NA; CDR3 DNA: TGTGCCACCAGCAGTCGCGGGGGGAGCTCTGGAAACACCATATATTTT; CDR3 protein: CATSSRGGSSGNTIYF
V gene: TRBV12-5; clone size: NA; J gene: TRBJ2-7; D gene: NA; CDR3 DNA: TGTGCTAGTGGTAACCCAGATAGAAGGGAGTACTTC; CDR3 protein: CASGNPDRREYF
V gene: TRBV28; clone size: NA; J gene: TRBJ1-2; D gene: NA; CDR3 DNA: TGTGCCAGCAGTCCAGGGGCTAACTATGGCTACACCTTC; CDR3 protein: CASSPGANYGYTF
V gene: TRBV27; clone size: NA; J gene: TRBJ2-2; D gene: NA; CDR3 DNA: TGTGCCAGCAGTTTAAGCACCGGGGAGCTGTTTTTT; CDR3 protein: CASSLSTGELFF
V gene: TRBV5-4; clone size: NA; J gene: TRBJ2-7; D gene: NA; CDR3 DNA: TGTGCCAGCAGCTTTTTCCCCCACGAGCAGTACTTC; CDR3 protein: CASSFFPHEQYF
V gene: TRBV4-3; clone size: NA; J gene: TRBJ1-6; D gene: NA; CDR3 DNA: TGCGCCAGCAGCCCAGGGGTAGTAAATAATTCACCCCTCCACTTT; CDR3 protein: CASSPGVVNNSPLHF
V gene: TRBV6-6; clone size: NA; J gene: TRBJ2-7; D gene: TRBD1; CDR3 DNA: TGTGCCAGCAGTTACTTGGACAGGGCCTACGAGCAGTACTTC; CDR3 protein: CASSYLDRAYEQYF
V gene: TRBV7-9; clone size: NA; J gene: TRBJ2-7; D gene: NA; CDR3 DNA: TGTGCCAGCAGCCCCCGACTCGCGCGCGAGCAGTACTTC; CDR3 protein: CASSPRLAREQYF
V gene: TRBV10-2; clone size: NA; J gene: TRBJ1-6; D gene: TRBD1; CDR3 DNA: TGCGCCAGCGCCCGGGGACAGGGCAATTCACCCCTCCACTTT; CDR3 protein: CASARGQGNSPLHF
V gene: TRBV4-1; clone size: NA; J gene: TRBJ2-3; D gene: TRBD2; CDR3 DNA: TGCGCCAGCAGCGTTAGCGGGACCCCCCTAAGCACAGATACGCAGTATTTT; CDR3 protein: CASSVSGTPLSTDTQYF
V gene: TRBV28; clone size: NA; J gene: TRBJ2-5; D gene: TRBD1; CDR3 DNA: TGTGCCAGCAGTTACCCCCCGGACAGGGGGCAAGAGACCCAGTACTTC; CDR3 protein: CASSYPPDRGQETQYF
V gene: TRBV4-3; clone size: NA; J gene: TRBJ2-7; D gene: TRBD1; CDR3 DNA: TGCGCCAGCAGCCAAACGCCCCGGGACAGGGGTCCTTTGTGGGAGCAGTACTTC; CDR3 protein: CASSQTPRDRGPLWEQYF
V gene: TRBV2; clone size: few; J gene: TRBJ1-4; D gene: TRBD1; CDR3 DNA: TGTGCCAGCAGGACCGGGACAGGGAGAGAAAAACTGTTTTTT; CDR3 protein: CASRTGTGREKLFF
V gene: TRBV2; clone size: NA; J gene: TRBJ2-7; D gene: NA; CDR3 DNA: TGTGCCAGCACGCCACAGAGGTCCCACGAGCAGTACTTC; CDR3 protein: CASTPQRSHEQYF
V gene: TRBV6-6; clone size: few; J gene: TRBJ1-5; D gene: NA; CDR3 DNA: TGTGCCGGCAGCAGGGGTGTGAATCAGCCCCAGCATTTT; CDR3 protein: CAGSRGVNQPQHF
V gene: TRBV4-1; clone size: NA; J gene: TRBJ2-7; D gene: TRBD2; CDR3 DNA: TGCGCCAGCAGCCAAGAGGGACTAGGACCCTACGAGCAGTACTTC; CDR3 protein: CASSQEGLGPYEQYF
V gene: TRBV6-5; clone size: NA; J gene: TRBJ2-7; D gene: NA; CDR3 DNA: TGTGCCAGCCGAACCGTACAACGCTCCTACGAGCAGTACTTC; CDR3 protein: CASRTVQRSYEQYF
V gene: TRBV7-3; clone size: once; J gene: TRBJ2-7; D gene: TRBD1; CDR3 DNA: TGTGCCAGCAGCATAGGGACAGGGTCCTACGAGCAGTACTTC; CDR3 protein: CASSIGTGSYEQYF
V gene: TRBV7-6; clone size: NA; J gene: TRBJ2-1; D gene: NA; CDR3 DNA: TGTGCCAGCAGCTTAGAAGCAGGGCGGTGGGGGCAGTTCTTC; CDR3 protein: CASSLEAGRWGQFF
V gene: TRBV2; clone size: few; J gene: TRBJ2-7; D gene: NA; CDR3 DNA: TGTGCCAGCAGCCAGGAGGGGGGAGACTCCTACGAGCAGTACTTC; CDR3 protein: CASSQEGGDSYEQYF
V gene: TRBV28; clone size: once; J gene: TRBJ1-3; D gene: NA; CDR3 DNA: TGTGCCAGCAGTTTATGCAGGGTTGAGGGACACACCATATATTTT; CDR3 protein: CASSLCRVEGHTIYF
V gene: TRBV5-1; clone size: NA; J gene: TRBJ2-1; D gene: TRBD2; CDR3 DNA: TGCGCCAGCAGCTTGGCTAGCGGGAGCTACAATGAGCAGTTCTTC; CDR3 protein: CASSLASGSYNEQFF
V gene: TRBV5-1; clone size: once; J gene: TRBJ1-2; D gene: NA; CDR3 DNA: TGCGCCAGCAGCTTGGCTGTGGGGTTGAACTATGGCTACACCTTC; CDR3 protein: CASSLAVGLNYGYTF
V gene: TRBV6-1; clone size: NA; J gene: TRBJ1-1; D gene: NA; CDR3 DNA: TGTGCCTTAAAGCGACCCCCATACACTGAAGCTTTCTTT; CDR3 protein: CALKRPPYTEAFF
V gene: TRBV4-3; clone size: NA; J gene: TRBJ2-4; D gene: NA; CDR3 DNA: TGCGCCAGCAGCCAAGATTTGGAGGGCATTCAGTACTTC; CDR3 protein: CASSQDLEGIQYF
V gene: TRBV29-1; clone size: few; J gene: TRBJ1-1; D gene: NA; CDR3 DNA: TGCAGCGCCAGGGACGGGAACACTGAAGCTTTCTTT; CDR3 protein: CSARDGNTEAFF
V gene: TRBV6-5; clone size: few; J gene: TRBJ1-2; D gene: TRBD1; CDR3 DNA: TGTGCCCCCCGGGGACAGGGGTATGGCTACACCTTC; CDR3 protein: CAPRGQGYGYTF
V gene: TRBV27; clone size: few; J gene: TRBJ1-2; D gene: TRBD1; CDR3 DNA: TGTGCCAGCACCTCCTCCGGGACAGGGAGGTATGGCTACACCTTC; CDR3 protein: CASTSSGTGRYGYTF
V gene: TRBV21-1; clone size: NA; J gene: TRBJ2-3; D gene: NA; CDR3 DNA: TGTGCCAGCGTCACCCACAGGCGCCTAGTAACAGATACGCAGTATTTT; CDR3 protein: CASVTHRRLVTDTQYF
V gene: TRBV6-5; clone size: NA; J gene: TRBJ1-2; D gene: NA; CDR3 DNA: TGTGCCAGCAGCCTTGAGGGGGACCGCTATGGCTACACCTTC; CDR3 protein: CASSLEGDRYGYTF
V gene: TRBV14; clone size: NA; J gene: TRBJ2-1; D gene: TRBD1; CDR3 DNA: TGTGCCAGCAGCCAAGACCCGGGACAGGGCAGTTACAATGAGCAGTTCTTC; CDR3 protein: CASSQDPGQGSYNEQFF
V gene: TRBV5-1; clone size: once; J gene: TRBJ2-2; D gene: TRBD2; CDR3 DNA: TGCGCCAGCAGCCCTGGACGGGGGGCGAACACCGGGGAGCTGTTTTTT; CDR3 protein: CASSPGRGANTGELFF
V gene: TRBV28; clone size: NA; J gene: TRBJ1-2; D gene: TRBD1; CDR3 DNA: TGTGCCAGCAGTTTTGGGACAGCTTACTATGGCTACACCTTC; CDR3 protein: CASSFGTAYYGYTF
V gene: TRBV27; clone size: NA; J gene: TRBJ2-7; D gene: TRBD1; CDR3 DNA: TGTGCCAGCAGTTTACTCGCCTCCGGGACAGGGGTCTACGAGCAGTACTTC; CDR3 protein: CASSLLASGTGVYEQYF